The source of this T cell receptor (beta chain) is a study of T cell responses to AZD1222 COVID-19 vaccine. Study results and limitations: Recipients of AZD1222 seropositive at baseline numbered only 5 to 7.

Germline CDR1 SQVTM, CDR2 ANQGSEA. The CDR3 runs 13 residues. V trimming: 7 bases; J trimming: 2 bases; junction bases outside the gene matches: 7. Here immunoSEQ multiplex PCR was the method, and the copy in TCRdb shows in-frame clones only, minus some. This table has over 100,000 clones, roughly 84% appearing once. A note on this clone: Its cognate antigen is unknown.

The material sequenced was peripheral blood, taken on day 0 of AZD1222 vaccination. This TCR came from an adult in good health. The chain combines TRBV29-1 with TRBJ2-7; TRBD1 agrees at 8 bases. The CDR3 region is CSARTGPAYEQYF. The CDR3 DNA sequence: TGCAGCGCTAGGACAGGGCCGGCCTACGAGCAGTACTTC.